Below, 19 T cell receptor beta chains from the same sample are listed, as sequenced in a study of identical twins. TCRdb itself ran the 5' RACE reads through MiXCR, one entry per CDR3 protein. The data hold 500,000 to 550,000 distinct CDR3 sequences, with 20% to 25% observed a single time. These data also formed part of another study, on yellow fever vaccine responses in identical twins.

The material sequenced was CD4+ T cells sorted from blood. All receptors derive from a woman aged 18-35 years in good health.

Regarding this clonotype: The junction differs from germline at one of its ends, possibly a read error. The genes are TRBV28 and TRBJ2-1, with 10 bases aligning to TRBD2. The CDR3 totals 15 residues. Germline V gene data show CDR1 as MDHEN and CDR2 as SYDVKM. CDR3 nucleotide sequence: TGTGCCAGCAGTGGCCTAGCGGGGGCCTACTATGAGCAGTTCTTC. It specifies CASSGLAGAYYEQFF.

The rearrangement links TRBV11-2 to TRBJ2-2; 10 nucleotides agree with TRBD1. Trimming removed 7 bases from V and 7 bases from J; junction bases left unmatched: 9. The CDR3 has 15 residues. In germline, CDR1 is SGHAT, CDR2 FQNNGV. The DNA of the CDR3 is TGTGCCAGCATCCCCGACAGGGGGCGAGGCGGGGAGCTGTTTTTT. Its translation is CASIPDRGRGGELFF.

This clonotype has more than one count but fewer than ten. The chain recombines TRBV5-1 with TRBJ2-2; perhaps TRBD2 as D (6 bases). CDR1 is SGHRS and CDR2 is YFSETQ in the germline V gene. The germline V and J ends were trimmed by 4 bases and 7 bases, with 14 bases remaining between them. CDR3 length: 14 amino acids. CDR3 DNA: TGCGCCAGCAGCCCGCTCCCCGGGAGCGGGGAGCTGTTTTTT. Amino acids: CASSPLPGSGELFF. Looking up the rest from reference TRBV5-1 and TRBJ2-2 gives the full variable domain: KAGVTQTPRYLIKTRGQQVTLSCSPISGHRSVSWYQQTPGQGLQFLFEYFSETQRNKGNFPGRFSGRQFSNSRSEMNVSTLELGDSALYLCASSPLPGSGELFFGEGSRLTVL.

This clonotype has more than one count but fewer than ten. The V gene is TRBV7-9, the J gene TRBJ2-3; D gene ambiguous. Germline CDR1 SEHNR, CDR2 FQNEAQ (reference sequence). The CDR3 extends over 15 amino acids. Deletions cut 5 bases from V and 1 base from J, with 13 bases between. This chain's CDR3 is CASSPHSLRTDTQYF. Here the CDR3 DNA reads TGTGCCAGCAGCCCTCATTCCCTTCGCACAGATACGCAGTATTTT.

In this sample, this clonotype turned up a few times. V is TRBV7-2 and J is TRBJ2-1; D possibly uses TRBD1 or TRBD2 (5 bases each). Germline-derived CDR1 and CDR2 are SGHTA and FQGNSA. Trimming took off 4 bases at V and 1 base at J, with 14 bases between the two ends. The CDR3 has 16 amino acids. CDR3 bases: TGTGCCAGCAGCTCGTCCGGGACGGCTTCCTACAATGAGCAGTTCTTC. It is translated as CASSSSGTASYNEQFF.

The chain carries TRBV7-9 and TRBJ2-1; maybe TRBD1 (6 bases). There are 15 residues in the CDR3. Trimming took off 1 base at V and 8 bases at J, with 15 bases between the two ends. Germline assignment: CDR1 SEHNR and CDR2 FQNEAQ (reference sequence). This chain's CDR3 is CASSLGETGSDEQFF. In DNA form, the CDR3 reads TGTGCCAGCAGCTTAGGCGAGACAGGTTCGGATGAGCAGTTCTTC.

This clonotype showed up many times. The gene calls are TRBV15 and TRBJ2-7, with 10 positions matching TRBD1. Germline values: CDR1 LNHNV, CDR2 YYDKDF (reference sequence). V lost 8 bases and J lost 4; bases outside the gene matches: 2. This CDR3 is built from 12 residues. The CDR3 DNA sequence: TGTGCCACCTCGGGACAGGGGTACGAGCAGTACTTC. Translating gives CATSGQGYEQYF. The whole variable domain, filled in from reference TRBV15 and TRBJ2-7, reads DAMVIQNPRYQVTQFGKPVTLSCSQTLNHNVMYWYQQKSSQAPKLLFHYYDKDFNNEADTPDNFQSRRPNTSFCFLDIRSPGLGDTAMYLCATSGQGYEQYFGPGTRLTVT.

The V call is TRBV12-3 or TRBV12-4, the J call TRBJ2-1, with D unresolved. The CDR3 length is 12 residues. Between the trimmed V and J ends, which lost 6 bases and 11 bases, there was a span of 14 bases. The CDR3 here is CASRSDKTKQFF. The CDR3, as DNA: TGTGCCAGCAGGTCAGACAAAACGAAGCAGTTCTTC.

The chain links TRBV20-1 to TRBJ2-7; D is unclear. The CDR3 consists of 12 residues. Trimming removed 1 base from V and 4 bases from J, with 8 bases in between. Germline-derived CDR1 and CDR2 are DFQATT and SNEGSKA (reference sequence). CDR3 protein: CSARAWGYEQYV. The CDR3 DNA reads TGCAGTGCTAGAGCTTGGGGATACGAGCAGTACGTC.

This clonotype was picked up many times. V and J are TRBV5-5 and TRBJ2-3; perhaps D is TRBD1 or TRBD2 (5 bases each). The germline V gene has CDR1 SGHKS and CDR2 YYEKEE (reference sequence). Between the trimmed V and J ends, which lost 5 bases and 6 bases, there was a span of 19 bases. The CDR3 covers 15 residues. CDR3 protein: CASRAGWGLADTQYF. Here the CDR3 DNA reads TGTGCCAGCAGGGCGGGTTGGGGCCTCGCCGATACGCAGTATTTT.

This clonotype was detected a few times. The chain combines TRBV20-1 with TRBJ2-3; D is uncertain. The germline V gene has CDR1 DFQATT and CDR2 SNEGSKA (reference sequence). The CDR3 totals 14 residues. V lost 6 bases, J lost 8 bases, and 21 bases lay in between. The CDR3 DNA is TGCAGTGCGTGGGTCGAGATGGGGATTGTTACGCAGTATTTT. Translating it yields CSAWVEMGIVTQYF.

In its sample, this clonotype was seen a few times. CDR3 nucleotides: TGTGCCAGCAGTTTAAACAGGGTCGGGGGAGAGACCCAGTACTTC. Translated, it gives CASSLNRVGGETQYF. This chain links TRBV12-3 or TRBV12-4 with TRBJ2-5; D assignment may be TRBD1 or TRBD2 (6 bases each). Trimming shortened V by 2 bases and J by 4 bases, and 14 bases separated the two germline ends. The CDR3 loop spans 15 amino acids.

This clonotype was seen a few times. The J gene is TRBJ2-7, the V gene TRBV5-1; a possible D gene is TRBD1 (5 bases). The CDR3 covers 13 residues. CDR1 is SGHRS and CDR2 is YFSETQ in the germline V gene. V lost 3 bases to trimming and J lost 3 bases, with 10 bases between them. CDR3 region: CASSSQVHYEQYF. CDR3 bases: TGCGCCAGCAGCTCACAGGTACACTACGAGCAGTACTTC.

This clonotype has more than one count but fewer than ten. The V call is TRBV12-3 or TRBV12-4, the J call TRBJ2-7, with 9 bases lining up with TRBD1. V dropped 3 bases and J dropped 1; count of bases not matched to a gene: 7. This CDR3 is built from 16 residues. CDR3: CASSFGGTGRSYEQYF. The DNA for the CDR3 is TGTGCCAGCAGTTTCGGCGGGACAGGGCGATCCTACGAGCAGTACTTC.

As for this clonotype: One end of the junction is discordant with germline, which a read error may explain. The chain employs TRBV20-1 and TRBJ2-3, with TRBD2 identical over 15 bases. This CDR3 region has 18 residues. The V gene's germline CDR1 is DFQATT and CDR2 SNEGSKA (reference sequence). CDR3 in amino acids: CCARDLIGLAGGIDTQYF. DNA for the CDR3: TGCTGTGCTAGAGATCTAATAGGACTAGCGGGAGGGATAGATACGCAGTATTTT.

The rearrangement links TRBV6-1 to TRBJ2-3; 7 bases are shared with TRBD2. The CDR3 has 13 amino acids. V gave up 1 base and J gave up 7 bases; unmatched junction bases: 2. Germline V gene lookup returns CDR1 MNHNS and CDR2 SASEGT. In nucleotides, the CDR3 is TGTGCCAGCAGTGAAGAAGCGGGATATACGCAGTATTTT. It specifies CASSEEAGYTQYF.

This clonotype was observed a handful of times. Here the CDR3 reads CAISEPRDHNEQFF. The DNA of the CDR3 is TGTGCCATCAGTGAGCCCCGGGACCACAATGAGCAGTTCTTC. The genes are TRBV10-3 and TRBJ2-1; D might be TRBD1 or TRBD2, each matching 5 bases. The CDR3 consists of 14 residues. The germline gives CDR1 ENHRY, CDR2 SYGVKD. V lost 2 bases and J 5 bases, leaving 10 bases between the germline ends.

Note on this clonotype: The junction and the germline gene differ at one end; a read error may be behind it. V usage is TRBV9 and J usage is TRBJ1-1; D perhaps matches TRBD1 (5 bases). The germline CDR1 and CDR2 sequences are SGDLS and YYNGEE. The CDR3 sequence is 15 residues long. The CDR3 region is CVSSVVLQGNTEAFF. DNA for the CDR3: TGTGTCAGCAGCGTAGTTCTTCAGGGGAACACTGAAGCTTTCTTT. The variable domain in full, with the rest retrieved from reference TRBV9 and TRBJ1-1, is DSGVTQTPKHLITATGQRVTLRCSPRSGDLSVYWYQQSLDQGLQFLIQYYNGEERAKGNILERFSAQQFPDLHSELNLSSLELGDSALYFCVSSVVLQGNTEAFFGQGTRLTVV.

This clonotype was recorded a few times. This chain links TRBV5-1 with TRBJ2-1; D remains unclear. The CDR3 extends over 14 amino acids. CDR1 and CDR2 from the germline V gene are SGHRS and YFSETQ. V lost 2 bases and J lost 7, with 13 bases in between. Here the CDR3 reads CASSFGLQSNEQFF. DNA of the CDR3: TGCGCCAGCAGCTTCGGTCTGCAGAGTAATGAGCAGTTCTTC.